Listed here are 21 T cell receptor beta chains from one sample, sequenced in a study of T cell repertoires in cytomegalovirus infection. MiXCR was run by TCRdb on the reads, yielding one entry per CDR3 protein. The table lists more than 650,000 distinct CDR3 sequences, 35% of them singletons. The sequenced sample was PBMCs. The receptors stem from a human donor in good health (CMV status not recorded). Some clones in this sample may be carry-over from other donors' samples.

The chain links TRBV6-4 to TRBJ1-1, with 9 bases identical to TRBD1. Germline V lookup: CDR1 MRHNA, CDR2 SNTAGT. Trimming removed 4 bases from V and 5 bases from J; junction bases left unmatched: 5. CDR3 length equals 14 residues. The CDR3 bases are TGTGCCAGCAGTGCCCGACAGGGGGGGACTGAAGCTTTCTTT. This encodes CASSARQGGTEAFF.

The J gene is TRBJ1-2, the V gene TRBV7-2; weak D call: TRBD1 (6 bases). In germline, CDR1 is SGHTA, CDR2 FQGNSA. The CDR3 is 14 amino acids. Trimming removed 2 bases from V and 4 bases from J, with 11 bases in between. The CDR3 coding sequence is TGTGCCAGCAGCTTAACAGGGCAGGTCTATGGCTACACCTTC. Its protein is CASSLTGQVYGYTF.

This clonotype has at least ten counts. DNA of the CDR3: TGTGCCAGCAGTGGGGGTTTCGCCTACGAGCAGTACTTC. Residues: CASSGGFAYEQYF. The rearrangement uses TRBV7-6 and TRBJ2-7; D is possibly TRBD1 or TRBD2 (5 bases each). In germline, CDR1 is SGHVS, CDR2 FNYEAQ. The CDR3 is 13 residues long. V lost 6 bases, J lost 2 bases, and 11 bases lay in between.

Here the CDR3 reads CASSLDTGGGYTF. The DNA for the CDR3 is TGTGCCAGCAGCTTAGATACAGGGGGTGGCTACACCTTC. The V call is TRBV7-6, the J call TRBJ1-2; the match to TRBD1 covers 8 bases. The CDR3 is made up of 13 amino acids. Trimming at V came to 1 base and at J to 7 bases, leaving 2 bases not matched to a gene. The germline gives CDR1 SGHVS, CDR2 FNYEAQ.

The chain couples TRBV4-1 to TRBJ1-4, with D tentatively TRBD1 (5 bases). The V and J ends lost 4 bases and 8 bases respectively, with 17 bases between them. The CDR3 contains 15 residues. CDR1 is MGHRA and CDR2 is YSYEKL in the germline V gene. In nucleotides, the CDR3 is TGCGCCAGCAGCCCCCCTGGGGGAATGGGAGAAAAACTGTTTTTT. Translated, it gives CASSPPGGMGEKLFF.

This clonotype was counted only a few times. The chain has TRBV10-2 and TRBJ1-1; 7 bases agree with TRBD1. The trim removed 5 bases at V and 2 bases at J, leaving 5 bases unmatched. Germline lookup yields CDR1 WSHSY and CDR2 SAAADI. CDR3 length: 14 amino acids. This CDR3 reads CASSPGQINTEAFF. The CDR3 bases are TGCGCCAGCAGTCCGGGACAGATAAACACTGAAGCTTTCTTT.

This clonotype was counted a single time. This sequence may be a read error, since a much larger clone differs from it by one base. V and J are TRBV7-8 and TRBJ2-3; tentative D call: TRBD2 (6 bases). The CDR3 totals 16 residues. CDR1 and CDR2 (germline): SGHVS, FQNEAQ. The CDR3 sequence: CASILVTAGRTDTQYF. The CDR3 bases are TGTGCCAGCATCTTAGTTACTGCGGGGCGCACAGATACGCAGTATTTT.

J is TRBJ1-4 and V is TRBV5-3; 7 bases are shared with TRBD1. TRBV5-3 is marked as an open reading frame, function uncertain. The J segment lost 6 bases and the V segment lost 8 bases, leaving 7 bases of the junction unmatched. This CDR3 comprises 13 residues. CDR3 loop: CASSGQVDEKLFF. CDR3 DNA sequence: TGTGCCAGCAGCGGACAGGTGGATGAAAAACTGTTTTTT.

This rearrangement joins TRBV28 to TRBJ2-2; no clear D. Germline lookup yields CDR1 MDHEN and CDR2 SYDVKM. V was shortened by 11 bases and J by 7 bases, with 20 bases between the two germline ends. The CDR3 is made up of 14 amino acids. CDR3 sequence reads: CAARHLRIGGELFF. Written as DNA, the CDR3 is TGTGCCGCTCGGCATTTAAGAATCGGCGGGGAGCTGTTTTTT.

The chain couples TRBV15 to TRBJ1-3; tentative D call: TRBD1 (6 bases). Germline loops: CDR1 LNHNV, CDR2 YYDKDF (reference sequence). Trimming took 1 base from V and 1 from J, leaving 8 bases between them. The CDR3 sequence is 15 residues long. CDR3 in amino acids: CATSRVTGSGNTIYF. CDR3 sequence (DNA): TGTGCCACCAGCAGAGTCACAGGGTCTGGAAACACCATATATTTT. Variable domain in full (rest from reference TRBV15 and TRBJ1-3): DAMVIQNPRYQVTQFGKPVTLSCSQTLNHNVMYWYQQKSSQAPKLLFHYYDKDFNNEADTPDNFQSRRPNTSFCFLDIRSPGLGDTAMYLCATSRVTGSGNTIYFGEGSWLTVV.

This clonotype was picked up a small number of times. The CDR3 sequence: CASSSTGTITGELFF. CDR3 sequence (DNA): TGTGCCAGCAGTTCCACCGGGACAATCACCGGGGAGCTGTTTTTT. This sequence joins TRBV12-3 or TRBV12-4 and TRBJ2-2; TRBD1 might be the D (6 bases). Deletions cut 4 bases from V and 4 bases from J, with 13 bases between. There are 15 residues in the CDR3.

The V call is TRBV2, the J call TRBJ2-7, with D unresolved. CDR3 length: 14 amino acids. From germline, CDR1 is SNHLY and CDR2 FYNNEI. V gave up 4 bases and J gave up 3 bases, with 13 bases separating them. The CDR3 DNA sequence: TGTGCCAGCAGTGTTCACCCCCAAGACTACGAGCAGTACTTC. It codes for CASSVHPQDYEQYF.

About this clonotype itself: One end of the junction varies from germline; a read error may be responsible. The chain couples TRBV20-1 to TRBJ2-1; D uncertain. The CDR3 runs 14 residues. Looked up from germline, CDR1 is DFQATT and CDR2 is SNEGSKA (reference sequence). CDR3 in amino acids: CSASGLLSYNEHFF. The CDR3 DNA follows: TGCAGTGCTAGCGGGTTGCTTTCCTACAATGAGCATTTCTTC.

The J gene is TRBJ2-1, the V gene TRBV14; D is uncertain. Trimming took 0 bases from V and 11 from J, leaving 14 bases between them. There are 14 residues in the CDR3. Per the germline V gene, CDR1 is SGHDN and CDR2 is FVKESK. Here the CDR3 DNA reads TGTGCCAGCAGCCAAGACGGCGCGGTGTACAAGCAGTTCTTC. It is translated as CASSQDGAVYKQFF.

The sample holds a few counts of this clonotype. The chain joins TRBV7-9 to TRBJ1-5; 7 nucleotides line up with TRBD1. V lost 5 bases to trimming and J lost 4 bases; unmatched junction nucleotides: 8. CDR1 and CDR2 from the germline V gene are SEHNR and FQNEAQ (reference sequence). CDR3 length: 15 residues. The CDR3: CASSRGGTENQPQHF. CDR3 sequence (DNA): TGTGCCAGCAGCCGGGGGGGGACAGAGAATCAGCCCCAGCATTTT.

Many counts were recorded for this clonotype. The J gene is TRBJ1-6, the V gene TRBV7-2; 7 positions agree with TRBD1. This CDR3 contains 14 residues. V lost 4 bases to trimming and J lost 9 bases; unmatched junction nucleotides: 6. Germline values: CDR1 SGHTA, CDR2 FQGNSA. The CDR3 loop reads CASSSRQGGSPLHF. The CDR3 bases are TGTGCCAGCAGCTCTCGACAGGGAGGTTCACCCCTCCACTTT.

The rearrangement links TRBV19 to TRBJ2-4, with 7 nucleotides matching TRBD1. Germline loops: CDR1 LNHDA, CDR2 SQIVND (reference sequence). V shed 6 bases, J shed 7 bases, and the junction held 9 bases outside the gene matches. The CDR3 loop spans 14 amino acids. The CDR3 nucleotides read TGTGCCAGTAGCCGACAGGGTGTTGGGAACATTCAGTACTTC. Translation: CASSRQGVGNIQYF.

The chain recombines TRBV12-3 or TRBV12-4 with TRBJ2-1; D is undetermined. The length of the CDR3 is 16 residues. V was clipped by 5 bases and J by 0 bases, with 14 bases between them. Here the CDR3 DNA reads TGTGCCAGCAGTCCGACTCCCCTCCGCTCCTACAATGAGCAGTTCTTC. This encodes CASSPTPLRSYNEQFF.

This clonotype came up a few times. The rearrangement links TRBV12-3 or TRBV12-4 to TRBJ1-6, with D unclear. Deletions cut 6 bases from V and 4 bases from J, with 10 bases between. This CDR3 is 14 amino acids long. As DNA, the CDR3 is TGTGCCAGCAGCCGCGGGCTTTATAATTCACCCCTCCACTTT. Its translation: CASSRGLYNSPLHF.

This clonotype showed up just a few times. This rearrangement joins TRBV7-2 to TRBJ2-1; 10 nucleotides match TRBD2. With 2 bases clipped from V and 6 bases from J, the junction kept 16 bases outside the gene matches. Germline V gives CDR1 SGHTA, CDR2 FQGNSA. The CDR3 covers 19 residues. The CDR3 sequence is CASSLREFRGLANSNEQFF. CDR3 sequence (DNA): TGTGCCAGCAGCTTAAGGGAGTTCAGGGGACTAGCGAATTCCAATGAGCAGTTCTTC.

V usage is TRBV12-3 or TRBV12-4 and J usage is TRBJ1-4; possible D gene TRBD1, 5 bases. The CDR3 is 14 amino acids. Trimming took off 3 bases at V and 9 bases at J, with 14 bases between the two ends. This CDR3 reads CASSLAGDRQKLFF. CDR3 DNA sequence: TGTGCCAGCAGTTTGGCGGGGGACCGACAAAAACTGTTTTTT.